This T cell receptor beta chain was sequenced during a study of T cells in Graves' hyperthyroidism and ophthalmopathy (dated by TCRdb to the late 2010s). Context from the whole study: Peripheral blood samples were taken at the time of initial diagnosis, prior to any treatment. TCR V-J signatures able to tell the groups apart were searched for in a discovery cohort of 90 to 100 patients, of whom around 42 had Graves' ophthalmopathy and 57 had stable Graves' hyperthyroidism. Prospective prediction of ophthalmopathy was tested in an independent validation cohort consisting of fewer than 20 hyperthyroidism patients and some 16 patients who later progressed to ophthalmopathy. The 100 or so discovery patients were randomly split 7:3 into training and test sets. In about 6 Graves' hyperthyroidism patients, the study also compared T-cell repertoires from thyroid tissue with T-cell repertoires from blood. After sampling, hyperthyroidism patients received methimazole starting at 30 mg daily, and ophthalmopathy patients received high-dose intravenous methylprednisolone. The paper describes TCR Vbeta CDR3 sequencing of 120 to 150 peripheral blood samples, made up of 43 ophthalmopathy patients, around 78 hyperthyroidism patients and 17 progressor patients. The paper's findings and limits, for the study overall: Sample size was not statistically predetermined, and investigators were not blinded to group allocation. During validation, the model predicted progression to ophthalmopathy a median of around 6 months ahead of onset, with around 70% sensitivity and less than 85% specificity. Most expanded thyroid clonotypes (frequency above 0.001) were also found in blood, which suggests that blood repertoires may mirror thyroid immune responses. A 13 V-J signature model separated ophthalmopathy from stable hyperthyroidism, with approximately 87% sensitivity and 81.08% specificity in cross-validation and 80%/75% in testing.

The TCR beta CDR3 regions were amplified from RNA transcripts. A first-round RT-PCR of the TCR CDR3 used the HTBI primer set with the Qiagen OneStep RT-PCR kit. The libraries were constructed in a second round of multiplex PCR and then size-selected and purified. The libraries were sequenced on an Illumina HiSeq2000 using paired-end 100 bp reads. The paper's data handling went like this. SOAPnuke was used to process the raw data, with reads discarded if the reads contained adapters or uncalled bases, had a mean Phred below 15, or lacked an exact constant-primer or identifier match. High-quality paired reads were merged using COPE v1.2.5, and each unique nucleotide sequence was defined as a clonotype. MiTCR v1.1 was used to align clonotypes to the IMGT TRBV, TRBD and TRBJ reference segments. The analysis was restricted to V-J combinations with a frequency above 0.0001, which together covered about 99% of the repertoires. The TCS score was defined as F50 (clonal expansion) divided by E x V (chaos), with BLOSUM62-based TCRdist calculated between CDR3 peptides within each V-J. Welch's t-statistics and random forest reduced around 520 V-J features to 13, which were used in a naive Bayes classifier (R e1071). The public reads were reprocessed in TCRdb via fastp at Q25 and MiXCR, keeping in-frame beta chains. Identical CDR3 proteins give one entry, which carries the most common genes and DNA. The authors' filters were not applied to this entry. This sample has about 380,000 distinct CDR3 sequences in its table, and more than 12% of those were observed once. The top ten hold roughly a fifth of the sample.

This clonotype was seen ten or more times. What antigen it recognizes has not been identified. The record has no base qualities; no much larger clone is one base away. Ophthalmopathy patients had moderately to severely active disease, Clinical Activity Score of at least 3, NOSPECS grade of at least 4, and duration under 3 months. Exclusion was applied to patients with uncontrolled infections, other autoimmune diseases, pregnancy or lactation. Diagnoses were based on clinical symptoms, serum thyroxine and TRAb, thyroid ultrasound and orbital computed tomography. PBMCs were isolated from about 10 ml of fresh peripheral blood by Ficoll-Paque density gradient centrifugation. Total RNA was extracted with Trizol reagent, and quality was checked on an Agilent 2100 Bioanalyzer. Relative to germline, V is 4 bases shorter and J is 5 bases shorter, with 14 bases between their ends. Per the germline V gene (reference sequence), LGHDT is the CDR1 and YNNKEL is the CDR2. From the cysteine up to the phenylalanine, the CDR3 has a length of 14 residues. Only the CDR3 region is kept as DNA, spanning 42 bases read in frame from base 1.

The source material was blood. The sequence is built from TRBV3-1 and TRBJ1-2, and perhaps TRBD1 as D gene, on 5 matching bases. This sequence was found in a woman aged 25 to 39 with Graves' ophthalmopathy. CDR3 reads: CASSPSLDTYGYTF. DNA sequence: TGTGCCAGCAGCCCGAGTCTGGACACTTATGGCTACACCTTC.